The clone carrying this T cell receptor beta chain came up many times. The antigen remains undetermined. Amplification of TCR alpha and beta CDR3 regions from RNA used iRepertoire nested multiplex PCR. One-step reverse transcription and amplification started from roughly 100-400 ng of tissue mRNA or PBMC total RNA. TCRdb reprocessed the multiplex PCR reads with MiXCR, giving one entry per CDR3 protein. Counted here are over 90,000 distinct CDR3 sequences, 25% to 35% occurring once; the ten biggest clones make up approximately 43%. These data originate in a study of glioma-infiltrating T cells. General study results and limits: Non-neoplastic patients had below-expected tissue-blood divergence, while all gliomas exceeded expectation. CDR3 overlap between tissue and blood was very small.

Germline V lookup: CDR1 LGHDT, CDR2 YNNKEL (reference sequence). V lost 1 base, J lost 5 bases, and 8 bases lay in between. The CDR3 spans 13 residues. This sequence joins TRBV3-1 and TRBJ2-5, with no clear D. The origin of this receptor is a human donor with low-grade glioma or glioblastoma, undergoing nonglioma brain surgery, or in good health (not recorded which). Sample: glioma tissue, nonneoplastic brain tissue, or PBMCs (not recorded which). CDR3 in amino acids: CASSQARWETQYF. In DNA form, the CDR3 reads TGTGCCAGCAGCCAAGCAAGGTGGGAGACCCAGTACTTC.